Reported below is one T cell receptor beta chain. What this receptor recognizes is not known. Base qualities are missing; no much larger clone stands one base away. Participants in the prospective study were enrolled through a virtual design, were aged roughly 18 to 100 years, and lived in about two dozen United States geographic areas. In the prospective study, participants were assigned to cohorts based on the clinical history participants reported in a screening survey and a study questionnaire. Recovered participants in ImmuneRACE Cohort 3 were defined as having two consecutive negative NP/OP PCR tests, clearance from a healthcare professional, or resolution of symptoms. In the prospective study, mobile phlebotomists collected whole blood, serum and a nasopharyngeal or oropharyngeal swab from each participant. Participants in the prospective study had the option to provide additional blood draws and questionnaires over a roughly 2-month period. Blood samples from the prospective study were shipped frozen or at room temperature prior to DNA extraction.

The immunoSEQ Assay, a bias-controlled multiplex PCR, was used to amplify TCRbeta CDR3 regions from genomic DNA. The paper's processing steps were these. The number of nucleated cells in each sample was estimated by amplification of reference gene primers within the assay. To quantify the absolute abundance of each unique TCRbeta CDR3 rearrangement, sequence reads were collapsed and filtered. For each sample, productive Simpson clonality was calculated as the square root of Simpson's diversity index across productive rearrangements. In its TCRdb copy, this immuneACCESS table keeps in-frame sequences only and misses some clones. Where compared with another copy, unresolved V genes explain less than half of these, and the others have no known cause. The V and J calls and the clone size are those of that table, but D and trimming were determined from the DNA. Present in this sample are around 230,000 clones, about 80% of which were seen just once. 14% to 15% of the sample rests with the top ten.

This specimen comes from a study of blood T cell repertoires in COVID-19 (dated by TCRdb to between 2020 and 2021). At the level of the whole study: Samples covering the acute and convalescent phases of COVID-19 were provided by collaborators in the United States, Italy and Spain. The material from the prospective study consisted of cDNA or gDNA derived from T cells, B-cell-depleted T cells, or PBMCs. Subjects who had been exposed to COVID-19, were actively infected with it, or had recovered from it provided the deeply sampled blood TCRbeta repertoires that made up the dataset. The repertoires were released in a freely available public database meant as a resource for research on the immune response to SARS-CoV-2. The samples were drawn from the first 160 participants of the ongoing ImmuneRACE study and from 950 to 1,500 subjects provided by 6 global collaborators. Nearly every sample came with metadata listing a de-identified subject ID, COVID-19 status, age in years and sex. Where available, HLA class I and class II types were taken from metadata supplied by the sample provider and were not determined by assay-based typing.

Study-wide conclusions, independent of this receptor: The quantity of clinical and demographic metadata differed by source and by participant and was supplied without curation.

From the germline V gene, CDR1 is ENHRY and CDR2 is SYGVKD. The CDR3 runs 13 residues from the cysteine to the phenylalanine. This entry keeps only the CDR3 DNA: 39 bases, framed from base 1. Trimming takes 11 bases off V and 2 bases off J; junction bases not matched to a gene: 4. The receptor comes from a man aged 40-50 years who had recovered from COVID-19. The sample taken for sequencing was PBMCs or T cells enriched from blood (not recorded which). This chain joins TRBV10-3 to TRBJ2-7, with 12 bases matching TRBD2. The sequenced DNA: TGTGCCTCGGGACTAGCGGGCGCCTACGAGCAGTACTTC. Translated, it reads CASGLAGAYEQYF.